The 26 T cell receptor beta chains in this list originate from one sample, sequenced in a study of T cell responses to AZD1222 COVID-19 vaccine. The table came from immunoSEQ multiplex PCR; TCRdb's copy has only in-frame clones and leaves some out. This sample has 150,000 to 200,000 clones; 85% to 90% occur once, and the top ten carry around 5.9%. The sample in question was peripheral blood, obtained on day 0 of AZD1222 vaccination. Every receptor here comes from an adult in good health.

This chain connects TRBV5-6 to TRBJ2-3; 7 nucleotides line up with TRBD1. The CDR3 has 16 amino acids. V gave up 4 bases and J gave up 1 base; unmatched junction bases: 9. The germline CDR1 and CDR2 sequences are SGHDT and YYEEEE. For the CDR3, the DNA is TGTGCCAGCAGCCGTTACAGGGGCGGAGGCACAGATACGCAGTATTTT. Amino acid sequence: CASSRYRGGGTDTQYF.

The chain employs TRBV19 and TRBJ2-1, with 8 bases identical to TRBD2. The CDR3 contains 14 residues. V shed 9 bases, J shed 4 bases, and the junction held 8 bases outside the gene matches. In germline, CDR1 is LNHDA, CDR2 SQIVND (reference sequence). CDR3 protein: CASEPAGGYNEQFF. CDR3 nucleotide sequence: TGTGCCAGCGAACCGGCGGGAGGATACAATGAGCAGTTCTTC.

The chain uses TRBV14 and TRBJ1-2; TRBD1 aligns across 8 bases. CDR1 and CDR2 (germline): SGHDN, FVKESK. With 3 bases clipped from V and 7 bases from J, the junction kept 7 bases outside the gene matches. This CDR3 comprises 14 residues. CDR3: CASSQSDREGGYTF. CDR3 sequence (DNA): TGTGCCAGCAGCCAGTCGGACAGGGAGGGTGGCTACACCTTC. Drawing the rest from reference TRBV14 and TRBJ1-2, the complete variable domain is EAGVTQFPSHSVIEKGQTVTLRCDPISGHDNLYWYRRVMGKEIKFLLHFVKESKQDESGMPNNRFLAERTGGTYSTLKVQPAELEDSGVYFCASSQSDREGGYTFGSGTRLTVV.

This chain links TRBV7-2 with TRBJ2-6; D unresolved. CDR3 length: 19 residues. Trimming took off 2 bases at V and 1 base at J, with 18 bases between the two ends. Germline-derived CDR1 and CDR2 are SGHTA and FQGNSA. The CDR3 spells CASSLRARTASSGANVLTF. The CDR3 nucleotides are TGTGCCAGCAGCTTAAGGGCCAGGACGGCTTCGTCTGGGGCCAACGTCCTGACTTTC.

The chain carries TRBV29-1 and TRBJ2-3; 8 bases align to TRBD2. Germline V gene lookup returns CDR1 SQVTM and CDR2 ANQGSEA. Trimming took 8 bases from V and 6 from J; bases not matched to a gene: 10. The CDR3 sequence is 13 residues long. The CDR3 protein is CSWSRGAQDTQYF. The CDR3 nucleotides are TGCAGCTGGTCGCGGGGGGCGCAGGATACGCAGTATTTT.

The V and J genes are TRBV5-1 and TRBJ2-2, with TRBD2 matching over 7 bases. The J segment lost 3 bases and the V segment lost 0 bases, leaving 2 bases of the junction unmatched. The CDR3 spans 15 residues. CDR1 SGHRS and CDR2 YFSETQ come from the germline V gene. Here the CDR3 reads CASSLGSGDTGELFF. CDR3 coding DNA: TGCGCCAGCAGCTTGGGGAGCGGGGACACCGGGGAGCTGTTTTTT.

The chain uses TRBV5-1 and TRBJ1-1; perhaps TRBD1 as D (5 bases). V lost 4 bases and J lost 1, with 14 bases in between. CDR3 length equals 15 residues. In germline, CDR1 is SGHRS, CDR2 YFSETQ. CDR3 DNA: TGCGCCAGCAGCCTATTAGGACATACGAACACTGAAGCTTTCTTT. Translating it yields CASSLLGHTNTEAFF.

This chain links TRBV19 with TRBJ2-1; D is uncertain. Germline V gives CDR1 LNHDA, CDR2 SQIVND (reference sequence). Trimming took off 4 bases at V and 5 bases at J, with 15 bases between the two ends. The CDR3 extends over 15 amino acids. As DNA, the CDR3 is TGTGCCAGTAGTAGGCCAGGCTCAAAGGACAATGAGCAGTTCTTC. Amino acid sequence: CASSRPGSKDNEQFF.

The chain employs TRBV5-1 and TRBJ2-3; unclear D gene. Looked up from germline, CDR1 is SGHRS and CDR2 is YFSETQ. Trimming left V 4 bases short and J 2 bases short, with 17 bases between. This CDR3 region has 16 residues. The CDR3 DNA sequence: TGCGCCAGCAGCCCGACGACTGGCCTTCCCACAGATACGCAGTATTTT. Translated, it gives CASSPTTGLPTDTQYF.

The chain is built from TRBV25-1 and TRBJ2-7, with a tentative D call TRBD2 (5 bases). This CDR3 is built from 17 residues. Germline CDR1 MGHDK, CDR2 SYGVNS. Trimming removed 4 bases from V and 0 bases from J, with 19 bases in between. CDR3 protein: CASSGSKRARGSYEQYF. The CDR3 DNA sequence: TGTGCCAGCAGTGGGTCAAAGAGGGCGCGCGGCTCCTACGAGCAGTACTTC.

CDR3 DNA sequence: TGTGCCACCAACCCGGACGGGAACACTGAAGCTTTCTTT. It is translated as CATNPDGNTEAFF. The gene calls are TRBV15 and TRBJ1-1; D remains ambiguous. The germline CDR1 and CDR2 sequences are LNHNV and YYDKDF (reference sequence). The germline V and J ends were trimmed by 7 bases and 1 base, with 10 bases remaining between them. There are 13 residues in the CDR3.

This chain connects TRBV5-1 to TRBJ2-3; 14 positions match TRBD2. V lost 0 bases, J lost 4 bases, and 7 bases stayed unmatched. Germline CDR1 and CDR2: SGHRS and YFSETQ. CDR3 length equals 18 residues. The CDR3 nucleotides are TGCGCCAGCAGCTTGGGACTAGCGGGGGGGCCAACATCAGATACGCAGTATTTT. Translating gives CASSLGLAGGPTSDTQYF.

The DNA for the CDR3 is TGTGCCAGCAACCTACCCTCCAAGGCAGGGGCCTCCTATGGCTACACCTTC. It is translated as CASNLPSKAGASYGYTF. V and J are TRBV7-9 and TRBJ1-2; D possibly corresponds to TRBD1 (6 bases). Germline loops: CDR1 SEHNR, CDR2 FQNEAQ (reference sequence). V lost 7 bases to trimming and J lost 4 bases, with 25 bases between them. The CDR3 sequence is 17 residues long.

The chain has TRBV6-5 and TRBJ1-1; tentatively, D is TRBD1 (6 bases). Trimming stripped 7 bases from V and 1 base from J, with 16 bases between. The CDR3 totals 15 residues. Germline V gives CDR1 MNHEY, CDR2 SVGAGI. Here the CDR3 DNA reads TGTGCCAGCACTATCGCAAGGGGGACGAACACTGAAGCTTTCTTT. This translates into CASTIARGTNTEAFF.

The gene calls are TRBV5-1 and TRBJ2-3; 13 bases map to TRBD2. The CDR3 has 15 residues. The V segment lost 4 bases and the J segment 3 bases; nucleotides outside the gene matches: 2. Germline CDR1 SGHRS, CDR2 YFSETQ. CDR3 loop: CASSQGLAGTDTQYF. CDR3 DNA: TGCGCCAGCAGCCAGGGACTAGCGGGAACAGATACGCAGTATTTT.

The chain couples TRBV18 to TRBJ1-1; 7 bases are a match to TRBD1. This CDR3 comprises 15 residues. Germline assignment: CDR1 KGHSH and CDR2 LQKENI. Trimming took 6 bases from V and 0 from J; bases not matched to a gene: 7. CDR3 protein: CASSGTADVNTEAFF. CDR3 sequence (DNA): TGTGCCAGCTCGGGGACAGCCGACGTGAACACTGAAGCTTTCTTT.

The rearrangement joins TRBV5-1 to TRBJ2-1, with D unclear. CDR1 is SGHRS, CDR2 YFSETQ, per germline. CDR3 length equals 13 residues. V lost 0 bases to trimming and J lost 7 bases, with 8 bases between them. Written as DNA, the CDR3 is TGCGCCAGCAGCTTGGGGAGTCGGAATGAGCAGTTCTTC. Amino acids: CASSLGSRNEQFF.

The V gene is TRBV6-2 or TRBV6-3, the J gene TRBJ2-7, with TRBD2 matching 8 bases. CDR3 length equals 13 residues. V lost 6 bases, J lost 5 bases, and 6 bases stayed unmatched. Per the germline V gene, CDR1 is MNHEY and CDR2 is SVGEGT. CDR3: CASSPLADHEQYF. The CDR3 DNA reads TGTGCCAGCAGCCCACTAGCGGACCACGAGCAGTACTTC.

The gene calls are TRBV28 and TRBJ2-7; D gene uncertain. The CDR3 loop spans 15 amino acids. The V end lost 8 bases, the J end lost 2 bases, and 19 bases lay between the germline ends. Germline V lookup: CDR1 MDHEN, CDR2 SYDVKM. As DNA, the CDR3 is TGTGCCAGCGCGACGCCAACCCGGTGGGCCTACGAGCAGTACTTC. This encodes CASATPTRWAYEQYF.

This clone was observed many times. The chain uses TRBV5-3 and TRBJ2-6; D is uncertain. TRBV5-3 is recorded as an ORF, its role being uncertain. The CDR3 runs 18 residues. V was trimmed by 1 base and J by 2 bases, leaving 16 bases between them. The CDR3 DNA is TGTGCCAGAAGCTTGTGGGCGGCCGGTGGGGCTGGGGCCAACGTCCTGACTTTC. It encodes CARSLWAAGGAGANVLTF.

The chain is built from TRBV5-4 and TRBJ2-2; D might be TRBD1 (6 bases). The CDR3 extends over 14 amino acids. The V gene's germline CDR1 is SGHNT and CDR2 YYREEE (reference sequence). The V end lost 0 bases, the J end lost 7 bases, and 10 bases lay between the germline ends. CDR3 bases: TGTGCCAGCAGCTTGGGGGGGCGTAACGGGGAGCTGTTTTTT. This translates into CASSLGGRNGELFF.

This clone was seen just once. The chain recombines TRBV29-1 with TRBJ2-1; 9 nucleotides agree with TRBD1. Trimming at V came to 6 bases and at J to 3 bases, leaving 6 bases not matched to a gene. The germline V gene has CDR1 SQVTM and CDR2 ANQGSEA. This CDR3 contains 14 residues. CDR3: CSVGQGTIYNEQFF. DNA for the CDR3: TGCAGCGTCGGACAGGGGACCATCTACAATGAGCAGTTCTTC.

Concerning this clone itself: Sequence at one end of the junction differs from germline and may be a read error. The chain recombines TRBV24-1 with TRBJ1-5; D remains ambiguous. Germline V CDR1 and CDR2: KGHDR, SFDVKD. The CDR3 has 12 amino acids. CDR3 coding DNA: TGTGCCACCAATTTTGAGGGCACCGCTTTAACGTTT. Protein product: CATNFEGTALTF.

This rearrangement joins TRBV28 to TRBJ1-4, with 8 bases lining up with TRBD1. V lost 5 bases and J lost 0; bases outside the gene matches: 8. Looked up from germline, CDR1 is MDHEN and CDR2 is SYDVKM. The CDR3 length is 17 residues. CDR3 in DNA: TGTGCCAGCAGTCCCGCAGGGGGCGTAGCAACTAATGAAAAACTGTTTTTT. Its translation is CASSPAGGVATNEKLFF.

The sample holds one count of this clone. V gene TRBV11-2 combines with J gene TRBJ2-3; 14 bases are shared with TRBD2. This CDR3 is built from 18 residues. The V gene end was trimmed by 5 bases and the J gene end by 5 bases; junction bases not matched to a gene: 12. The V gene's germline CDR1 is SGHAT and CDR2 FQNNGV. The CDR3 sequence: CASSPRTSGGSGGDTQYF. CDR3 in DNA: TGTGCCAGCAGCCCCCGGACTAGCGGGGGGTCGGGAGGAGATACGCAGTATTTT.

The chain joins TRBV4-3 to TRBJ2-3; 9 positions agree with TRBD2. The germline CDR1 and CDR2 sequences are LGHNA and YSLEER. V shed 3 bases, J shed 2 bases, and the junction held 12 bases outside the gene matches. This CDR3 comprises 18 residues. The CDR3 loop is CASSQSELAGSNTDTQYF. The DNA of the CDR3 is TGCGCCAGCAGCCAGTCTGAACTAGCGGGTTCCAACACAGATACGCAGTATTTT.